A single sample gave rise to the 29 T cell receptor beta chains below, sequenced in a study of blood T cell repertoires in COVID-19. The table came from immunoSEQ multiplex PCR; TCRdb's copy has only in-frame clones and leaves some out. The repertoire holds about 55,000 clones, with around 89% as singletons. The material sequenced was peripheral blood. These receptors were obtained from a man in his 60s with acute or convalescent COVID-19.

J is TRBJ2-1 and V is TRBV11-3, with a tentative D call TRBD2 (5 bases). The ends were cut back, 6 bases at V and 4 bases at J, with 13 bases in the middle. Germline V gene sequence: CDR1 SGHNT, CDR2 YENEEA. The CDR3 has 14 amino acids. The CDR3 protein is CASSSRTQYNEQFF. The CDR3 coding sequence is TGTGCCAGCAGTTCAAGGACTCAGTACAATGAGCAGTTCTTC.

The V and J genes are TRBV30 and TRBJ2-5; TRBD2 matches 7 bases. The CDR3 contains 16 residues. The V gene end was trimmed by 4 bases and the J gene end by 2 bases; junction bases not matched to a gene: 13. Germline values: CDR1 GTSNPN, CDR2 SVGIG (reference sequence). CDR3 in DNA: TGTGCCTGGACACTAGGGAACCCCGGGGGGCAAGAGACCCAGTACTTC. Translating gives CAWTLGNPGGQETQYF.

This chain uses TRBV5-4 with TRBJ1-2; 9 bases agree with TRBD1. In germline, CDR1 is SGHNT, CDR2 YYREEE (reference sequence). There are 13 residues in the CDR3. Trimming at V came to 5 bases and at J to 4 bases, leaving 3 bases not matched to a gene. The CDR3: CASRDRGSYGYTF. CDR3 DNA: TGTGCCAGCAGGGACAGGGGAAGCTATGGCTACACCTTC.

The V gene is TRBV27, the J gene TRBJ1-2; 9 bases align to TRBD1. The V gene end was trimmed by 6 bases and the J gene end by 6 bases; junction bases not matched to a gene: 5. The germline V gene has CDR1 MNHEY and CDR2 SMNVEV (reference sequence). The CDR3 is 13 amino acids. This CDR3 reads CASRGTGFDGYTF. CDR3 coding DNA: TGTGCCAGCAGGGGGACAGGGTTCGATGGCTACACCTTC.

The chain joins TRBV9 to TRBJ2-5; weak D call: TRBD2 (5 bases). The CDR3 length is 13 residues. The V and J ends lost 0 bases and 6 bases respectively, with 9 bases between them. The V gene's germline CDR1 is SGDLS and CDR2 YYNGEE. CDR3: CASSVGELQTQYF. In DNA, the CDR3 is TGTGCCAGCAGCGTAGGGGAGTTACAGACCCAGTACTTC.

CDR3 coding DNA: TGTGCCACAACGGGACAACTTTACAATGAGCAGTTCTTC. Amino acids: CATTGQLYNEQFF. The chain combines TRBV27 with TRBJ2-1; weak D call: TRBD1 (6 bases). V shed 10 bases and J shed 4 bases, with 14 bases lying between them. Germline assignment: CDR1 MNHEY and CDR2 SMNVEV (reference sequence). CDR3 length: 13 residues.

In its sample, this clone was seen a few times. J is TRBJ2-7 and V is TRBV27; 9 bases map to TRBD1. The germline CDR1 and CDR2 sequences are MNHEY and SMNVEV (reference sequence). With V trimmed by 4 bases and J by 6 bases, 10 bases remained unmatched. The CDR3 is made up of 15 amino acids. CDR3 coding DNA: TGTGCCAGCAGTTCTCGCTCCGGGACAGGGACCGAGCAGTACTTC. This encodes CASSSRSGTGTEQYF.

V is TRBV30 and J is TRBJ2-7, with D perhaps TRBD1 (6 bases). V dropped 2 bases and J dropped 4 bases, with 9 bases sitting between them. Germline CDR1 is GTSNPN and CDR2 is SVGIG (reference sequence). CDR3 length equals 12 residues. CDR3 sequence (DNA): TGTGCCTGGAGTTCGGACAGATACGAGCAGTACTTC. Amino acids: CAWSSDRYEQYF. The full variable domain, completed using reference TRBV30 and TRBJ2-7, is SQTIHQWPATLVQPVGSPLSLECTVEGTSNPNLYWYRQAAGRGLQLLFYSVGIGQISSEVPQNLSASRPQDRQFILSSKKLLLSDSGFYLCAWSSDRYEQYFGPGTRLTVT.

This chain links TRBV11-3 with TRBJ2-1; 7 bases are shared with TRBD2. Germline loops: CDR1 SGHNT, CDR2 YENEEA. Trimming cost V 5 bases and J 0 bases; bases outside gene matches: 10. This CDR3 is 17 amino acids long. The DNA for the CDR3 is TGTGCCAGCAGCACCCTGATGGGGGGGAGCTCCTACAATGAGCAGTTCTTC. Amino acids: CASSTLMGGSSYNEQFF.

The rearrangement joins TRBV19 to TRBJ2-7, with 9 bases identical to TRBD2. CDR1 LNHDA and CDR2 SQIVND come from the germline V gene (reference sequence). The ends lost 3 bases at V and 3 bases at J; junction bases unmatched: 15. This CDR3 contains 18 residues. The CDR3 nucleotides are TGTGCCAGTAGTATCGGACTAGCGCAATCAGGGTATAGCTACGAGCAGTACTTC. Encoded protein: CASSIGLAQSGYSYEQYF.

The genes are TRBV5-1 and TRBJ1-1, with 11 bases identical to TRBD1. This CDR3 is 16 amino acids long. The junction had 4 bases not matched to a gene; V was cut back by 3 bases and J by 0 bases. Looked up from germline, CDR1 is SGHRS and CDR2 is YFSETQ. CDR3 sequence (DNA): TGCGCCAGCAGCTCCCGGGACAGGGGGTTGAACACTGAAGCTTTCTTT. This gives the protein CASSSRDRGLNTEAFF.

The rearrangement links TRBV19 to TRBJ2-3; TRBD1 matches at 8 bases. V dropped 7 bases and J dropped 5; count of bases not matched to a gene: 8. Germline V gives CDR1 LNHDA, CDR2 SQIVND (reference sequence). There are 14 residues in the CDR3. CDR3: CASTLDRVGDTQYF. The CDR3 DNA reads TGTGCCAGTACCTTGGACAGGGTCGGAGATACGCAGTATTTT.

This chain links TRBV28 with TRBJ2-2; TRBD1 agrees at 8 bases. CDR1 is MDHEN, CDR2 SYDVKM, per germline. Trimming cost V 11 bases and J 4 bases; bases outside gene matches: 6. The CDR3 covers 13 residues. DNA for the CDR3: TGTGCCGTCCACAGGGGGTCCACCGGGGAGCTGTTTTTT. Translation gives CAVHRGSTGELFF.

The genes are TRBV3-1 (or the pseudogene TRBV3-2) and TRBJ1-2, with 11 bases identical to TRBD1. J was trimmed by 5 bases and V by 0 bases; bases with no gene match: 5. This CDR3 contains 16 residues. Germline V gives CDR1 LGHDT, CDR2 YNNKEL (reference sequence). The CDR3 nucleotides read TGTGCCAGCAGCCAAGAGGGACAGGGGGTGCGGTATGGCTACACCTTC. Its translation is CASSQEGQGVRYGYTF.

The gene calls are TRBV28 and TRBJ2-3; possibly TRBD2 for D (5 bases). The CDR3 spans 16 residues. V shed 5 bases and J shed 3 bases, with 18 bases lying between them. Germline values: CDR1 MDHEN, CDR2 SYDVKM. CDR3 in DNA: TGTGCCAGCAGTGCTGCGGGCCTCCGGAGGACAGATACGCAGTATTTT. This sequence encodes CASSAAGLRRTDTQYF.

The rearrangement joins TRBV6-5 to TRBJ1-2; no definite D call. CDR1 MNHEY and CDR2 SVGAGI come from the germline V gene. Trimming left V 5 bases short and J 8 bases short, with 15 bases between. This CDR3 contains 13 residues. The CDR3 DNA follows: TGTGCCAGCAGTCGTCACGGAGAATGGGGCTACACCTTC. Residues: CASSRHGEWGYTF.

As DNA, the CDR3 is TGTGCCAGCAGCTTGGAGGCGGGCTGGGATACGCAGTATTTT. This sequence encodes CASSLEAGWDTQYF. This chain joins TRBV5-4 and TRBJ2-3; D might be TRBD2 (5 bases). V lost 0 bases and J lost 6, with 11 bases in between. The CDR3 is 14 residues long. CDR1 and CDR2 (germline): SGHNT, YYREEE (reference sequence).

The chain is built from TRBV29-1 and TRBJ2-6, with TRBD2 matching 11 bases. With V trimmed by 4 bases and J by 2 bases, 7 bases remained unmatched. The CDR3 covers 17 residues. CDR1 and CDR2 (germline): SQVTM, ANQGSEA. The CDR3 sequence: CSVGRGTSGTGANVLTF. In DNA form, the CDR3 reads TGCAGCGTTGGGAGAGGGACTAGCGGAACTGGGGCCAACGTCCTGACTTTC.

The chain employs TRBV12-5 and TRBJ2-3, with 9 nucleotides matching TRBD2. Trimming removed 5 bases from V and 4 bases from J; junction bases left unmatched: 4. The CDR3 consists of 14 residues. CDR1 and CDR2 (germline): LGHNT, FRNRAP. CDR3 in amino acids: CASGRRTSADTQYF. The CDR3 DNA is TGTGCTAGTGGTCGCCGGACTAGCGCAGATACGCAGTATTTT.

In its sample, this clone was seen once. The CDR3 here is CASSVGPGVSYEQYF. DNA for the CDR3: TGTGCCAGCAGCGTAGGGCCGGGAGTGTCCTACGAGCAGTACTTC. The chain couples TRBV9 to TRBJ2-7; tentative D call: TRBD2 (6 bases). Trimming took 0 bases from V and 1 from J, leaving 11 bases between them. This CDR3 comprises 15 residues. Germline loops: CDR1 SGDLS, CDR2 YYNGEE.

The chain recombines TRBV5-1 with TRBJ2-4; 10 nucleotides agree with TRBD1. The CDR3 runs 14 residues. The ends lost 4 bases at V and 4 bases at J; junction bases unmatched: 2. Per the germline V gene, CDR1 is SGHRS and CDR2 is YFSETQ. The CDR3 bases are TGCGCCAGCAGCGCGGGACAGGGGAAAAACATTCAGTACTTC. Its protein is CASSAGQGKNIQYF. The full variable domain, its missing parts supplied by reference TRBV5-1 and TRBJ2-4, is KAGVTQTPRYLIKTRGQQVTLSCSPISGHRSVSWYQQTPGQGLQFLFEYFSETQRNKGNFPGRFSGRQFSNSRSEMNVSTLELGDSALYLCASSAGQGKNIQYFGAGTRLSVL.

The rearrangement uses TRBV9 and TRBJ2-5; 9 bases match TRBD2. Looked up from germline, CDR1 is SGDLS and CDR2 is YYNGEE. This CDR3 region has 17 residues. Germline trimming cut 0 bases from V and 5 bases from J; bases unmatched to any gene: 11. DNA for the CDR3: TGTGCCAGCAGCGTAGGGGTAGCGGGAGCCACCGGGGAGACCCAGTACTTC. Protein product: CASSVGVAGATGETQYF.

This rearrangement joins TRBV28 to TRBJ1-2; a possible D gene is TRBD1 (5 bases). V was clipped by 6 bases and J by 2 bases, with 16 bases between them. The germline CDR1 and CDR2 sequences are MDHEN and SYDVKM. CDR3 length equals 15 residues. CDR3: CASSPLADRNYGYTF. The CDR3 DNA sequence: TGTGCCAGCAGCCCTCTGGCCGACAGAAACTATGGCTACACCTTC.

This chain joins TRBV14 and TRBJ2-1, with TRBD1 matching over 8 bases. CDR3 size: 17 residues. V gave up 1 base and J gave up 8 bases; unmatched junction bases: 13. Germline V lookup: CDR1 SGHDN, CDR2 FVKESK. For the CDR3, the DNA is TGTGCCAGCAGCCAAGTAGGGCAGGGGGCTCGAAGGGATGAGCAGTTCTTC. It specifies CASSQVGQGARRDEQFF.

In nucleotides, the CDR3 is TGTGCCAGCAGCAAGCGACTAGCGGGGATTTCCGGGGAGCTGTTTTTT. It codes for CASSKRLAGISGELFF. This chain uses TRBV7-9 with TRBJ2-2, with 11 bases lining up with TRBD2. CDR1 is SEHNR and CDR2 is FQNEAQ in the germline V gene (reference sequence). With V trimmed by 5 bases and J by 6 bases, 8 bases remained unmatched. The CDR3 extends over 16 amino acids.

V gene TRBV30 combines with J gene TRBJ1-2, with D maybe TRBD1 (5 bases). The V end lost 8 bases, the J end lost 6 bases, and 16 bases lay between the germline ends. The CDR3 is made up of 12 amino acids. CDR1 and CDR2 (germline): GTSNPN, SVGIG (reference sequence). The CDR3 loop is CAREGLGHGYTF. CDR3 nucleotides: TGTGCCAGAGAGGGACTTGGACATGGCTACACCTTC.

The chain has TRBV5-1 and TRBJ2-3, with TRBD1 matching 9 bases. CDR3 length: 14 residues. V lost 3 bases, J lost 6 bases, and 5 bases stayed unmatched. Germline V CDR1 and CDR2: SGHRS, YFSETQ. The CDR3 DNA reads TGCGCCAGCAGCTGGGGACAGGGAAGTGATACGCAGTATTTT. This encodes CASSWGQGSDTQYF.

This chain links TRBV28 with TRBJ2-7; 14 nucleotides align to TRBD2. CDR3 length: 15 residues. Germline CDR1 reads MDHEN; CDR2 reads SYDVKM. The junction had 6 bases not matched to a gene; V was cut back by 5 bases and J by 6 bases. CDR3 sequence: CASSRLAGGEGEQYF. The CDR3 DNA reads TGTGCCAGCAGTCGACTAGCGGGAGGGGAAGGCGAGCAGTACTTC.

The chain links TRBV7-9 to TRBJ2-3; TRBD2 matches at 13 bases. Germline V gene lookup returns CDR1 SEHNR and CDR2 FQNEAQ (reference sequence). V shed 3 bases, J shed 2 bases, and the junction held 2 bases outside the gene matches. This CDR3 region has 16 residues. The CDR3 DNA is TGTGCCAGCAGCTTGACTAGCGGGAGGCCCACAGATACGCAGTATTTT. Amino acid sequence: CASSLTSGRPTDTQYF.